These 23 T cell receptor beta chains originate from one sample sequenced in a study of identical twins. TCRdb recomputed calls from the 5' RACE reads with MiXCR, one row per CDR3 protein. The data contain fewer than 650,000 distinct CDR3 sequences, 9.6% of them seen just once; the ten biggest clones take up roughly 3%. The data were also submitted as part of a second study, on yellow fever vaccine responses in identical twins.

Source material: PBMCs. The source of these receptors is a woman aged 18-29 years in good health.

J is TRBJ2-5 and V is TRBV6-5, with TRBD1 matching 8 bases. CDR1 is MNHEY, CDR2 SVGAGI, per germline. The V gene end was trimmed by 6 bases and the J gene end by 1 base; junction bases not matched to a gene: 4. This CDR3 is 14 amino acids long. The CDR3 region is CASRLTGGQETQYF. The CDR3 nucleotides read TGTGCCAGCAGGTTAACAGGGGGCCAAGAGACCCAGTACTTC.

This clonotype was recorded at least ten times. The rearrangement joins TRBV7-6 to TRBJ2-2; no clear D gene. The CDR3 length is 15 residues. V was cut by 6 bases and J by 0 bases, with 11 bases left in between. CDR1 is SGHVS, CDR2 FNYEAQ, per germline. The DNA for the CDR3 is TGTGCCAGCAGTCCACGGAAAGCGAACACCGGGGAGCTGTTTTTT. Protein: CASSPRKANTGELFF.

This clonotype was recorded many times. The J gene is TRBJ2-7, the V gene TRBV5-6, with TRBD1 matching 9 bases. With 4 bases clipped from V and 4 bases from J, the junction kept 9 bases outside the gene matches. Germline CDR1 SGHDT, CDR2 YYEEEE. CDR3 length equals 15 residues. CDR3 nucleotide sequence: TGTGCCAGCAGCCTACCGGGACAGGGTATGTACGAGCAGTACTTC. Translating it yields CASSLPGQGMYEQYF.

This clonotype was picked up many times. V gene TRBV6-6 combines with J gene TRBJ2-7; perhaps TRBD1 as D (6 bases). The germline CDR1 and CDR2 sequences are MNHNY and SVGAGI (reference sequence). V lost 10 bases, J lost 7 bases, and 20 bases lay in between. The CDR3 sequence is 13 residues long. The chain's CDR3 is CATRGPSEWEQYF. For the CDR3, the DNA is TGTGCCACCAGGGGCCCATCCGAGTGGGAGCAGTACTTC.

The chain uses TRBV20-1 and TRBJ2-3, with D possibly matching TRBD2 (5 bases). This CDR3 is built from 13 residues. Germline assignment: CDR1 DFQATT and CDR2 SNEGSKA (reference sequence). Trimming left V 6 bases short and J 0 bases short, with 10 bases between. CDR3 residues: CSAVRGSTDTQYF. The DNA for the CDR3 is TGCAGTGCCGTTCGCGGGAGCACAGATACGCAGTATTTT.

This clonotype was recorded at least ten times. The chain combines TRBV6-2 or TRBV6-3 with TRBJ2-2; maybe TRBD1 (7 bases). CDR1 and CDR2 from the germline V gene are MNHEY and SVGEGT. The ends were cut back, 0 bases at V and 5 bases at J, with 16 bases in the middle. The CDR3 has 17 amino acids. CDR3 sequence: CASSYSTVQGGTGELFF. The CDR3 nucleotides are TGTGCCAGCAGTTACTCGACTGTCCAGGGGGGAACCGGGGAGCTGTTTTTT.

A few counts support this clonotype. V usage is TRBV5-1 and J usage is TRBJ1-4; the D gene is possibly TRBD1 (5 bases). The germline gives CDR1 SGHRS, CDR2 YFSETQ. V was clipped by 0 bases and J by 5 bases, with 8 bases between them. CDR3 length: 14 amino acids. The CDR3 region has the DNA TGCGCCAGCAGCTTGGTAGGGGAGAATGAAAAACTGTTTTTT. Translated: CASSLVGENEKLFF.

Remarks on this clonotype: This may come from a read error, since a much larger clone is one base off. V is TRBV9 and J is TRBJ2-7; the D is unclear. Germline loops: CDR1 SGDLS, CDR2 YYNGEE. The CDR3 loop spans 12 amino acids. Here the CDR3 reads CASSDRPDEQHF. In DNA form, the CDR3 reads TGTGCCAGCAGCGATAGACCGGACGAGCAGCACTTC.

The sample holds many counts of this clonotype. This chain links TRBV5-1 with TRBJ1-1, with TRBD1 identical over 7 bases. Germline CDR1 and CDR2: SGHRS and YFSETQ. The trim removed 6 bases at V and 5 bases at J, leaving 7 bases unmatched. The CDR3 is 13 amino acids. CDR3 region: CASTAAGGTEAFF. In nucleotides, the CDR3 is TGCGCCAGCACCGCGGCAGGGGGGACTGAAGCTTTCTTT.

This clonotype occurred a few times. The gene calls are TRBV6-5 and TRBJ2-5, with D possibly being TRBD1 (5 bases). V was cut by 0 bases and J by 0 bases, with 8 bases left in between. The CDR3 contains 15 residues. From germline, CDR1 is MNHEY and CDR2 SVGAGI. CDR3 sequence: CASSYSIGDQETQYF. Here the CDR3 DNA reads TGTGCCAGCAGTTACTCGATAGGGGACCAAGAGACCCAGTACTTC.

This clonotype was picked up a small number of times. V is TRBV7-2 and J is TRBJ2-7, with 7 bases fitting TRBD1. Germline V gives CDR1 SGHTA, CDR2 FQGNSA. V dropped 4 bases and J dropped 5; count of bases not matched to a gene: 11. This CDR3 is 15 amino acids long. CDR3: CASSSQQGSRHEQYF. CDR3 bases: TGTGCCAGCAGCTCGCAACAGGGGTCGAGGCACGAGCAGTACTTC.

This clonotype was found many times. The chain has TRBV7-2 and TRBJ2-5, with 13 bases aligning to TRBD2. The CDR3 is 15 residues long. Trimming removed 1 base from V and 5 bases from J; junction bases left unmatched: 1. Germline V gene data show CDR1 as SGHTA and CDR2 as FQGNSA. In DNA form, the CDR3 reads TGTGCCAGCAGCTTAGAGGGACTAGCGGGGGAGACCCAGTACTTC. This codes for CASSLEGLAGETQYF.

The CDR3 DNA reads TGTGCCAGCAGCCCGGGGACGATGAGAGAGACCCAGTACTTC. Its translation: CASSPGTMRETQYF. The chain employs TRBV5-6 and TRBJ2-5, with D possibly called TRBD1 or TRBD2 (5 bases each). Germline V gene sequence: CDR1 SGHDT, CDR2 YYEEEE. V was pared by 4 bases and J by 4 bases, with 14 bases between. This CDR3 region has 14 residues.

The chain joins TRBV12-3 or TRBV12-4 to TRBJ1-4, with D possibly TRBD1 on 5 matching bases. CDR3 length: 15 residues. The V end lost 6 bases, the J end lost 7 bases, and 18 bases lay between the germline ends. In nucleotides, the CDR3 is TGTGCCAGCAGCCCTCTCGCAGGGAGGGCTGAAAAACTGTTTTTT. Its translation is CASSPLAGRAEKLFF.

The V gene is TRBV10-3, the J gene TRBJ2-5; D assignment may be TRBD1 or TRBD2 (5 bases each). With 8 bases removed from V and 5 bases from J, the gap between germline ends came to 18 bases. Germline V gene lookup returns CDR1 ENHRY and CDR2 SYGVKD. The CDR3 totals 14 residues. CDR3 sequence (DNA): TGTGCCATCGGGACCGACATAACTGGGGAGACCCAGTACTTC. Protein sequence: CAIGTDITGETQYF.

The chain joins TRBV9 to TRBJ2-1; D remains unclear. This CDR3 has 15 amino acids. The germline gives CDR1 SGDLS, CDR2 YYNGEE. Between the trimmed V and J ends, which lost 0 bases and 8 bases, there was a span of 15 bases. CDR3 region: CASSVGFPVKDEQFF. CDR3 bases: TGTGCCAGCAGCGTAGGGTTTCCCGTGAAGGATGAGCAGTTCTTC.

This clonotype occurred a few times. The chain recombines TRBV11-1 with TRBJ2-1; D is unresolved. The CDR3 has 15 amino acids. Germline loops: CDR1 SGHAT, CDR2 FQDESV (reference sequence). V was shortened by 7 bases and J by 2 bases, with 15 bases between the two germline ends. The CDR3 region is CASTESRAPYNEQFF. The CDR3 coding sequence is TGTGCCAGCACGGAATCCCGGGCCCCCTACAATGAGCAGTTCTTC.

There are many counts of this clonotype. V and J are TRBV9 and TRBJ2-3; D uncertain. This CDR3 contains 15 residues. CDR1 SGDLS and CDR2 YYNGEE come from the germline V gene. Trimming cost V 0 bases and J 2 bases, with 10 bases left between them. The CDR3 DNA is TGTGCCAGCAGCGTAGGGGCCCTGGACACAGATACGCAGTATTTT. This encodes CASSVGALDTDTQYF.

The gene calls are TRBV15 and TRBJ2-7; maybe TRBD1 (6 bases). Trimming left V 0 bases short and J 4 bases short, with 10 bases between. The germline CDR1 and CDR2 sequences are LNHNV and YYDKDF (reference sequence). The CDR3 sequence is 14 residues long. DNA of the CDR3: TGTGCCACCAGCAGAGATTCACAGGGATACGAGCAGTACTTC. Its translation is CATSRDSQGYEQYF. The full variable domain, with the rest looked up from reference TRBV15 and TRBJ2-7, is DAMVIQNPRYQVTQFGKPVTLSCSQTLNHNVMYWYQQKSSQAPKLLFHYYDKDFNNEADTPDNFQSRRPNTSFCFLDIRSPGLGDTAMYLCATSRDSQGYEQYFGPGTRLTVT.

This clonotype was recorded a few times. The genes are TRBV7-8 and TRBJ2-1; TRBD2 agrees at 11 bases. V was pared by 5 bases and J by 8 bases, with 8 bases of the junction left unmatched. Germline V gene lookup returns CDR1 SGHVS and CDR2 FQNEAQ. This CDR3 is built from 15 residues. CDR3: CASSAIAGGLDEQFF. The CDR3 bases are TGTGCCAGCAGCGCCATAGCGGGGGGGCTCGATGAGCAGTTCTTC.

J is TRBJ1-2 and V is TRBV30; possibly TRBD1 for D (5 bases). This CDR3 contains 18 residues. CDR1 and CDR2 (germline): GTSNPN, SVGIG (reference sequence). V lost 0 bases and J lost 5, with 25 bases in between. The CDR3 loop reads CAWSVPRDGWGSGYGYTF. The CDR3 nucleotides read TGTGCCTGGAGTGTACCCCGGGACGGATGGGGCAGTGGGTATGGCTACACCTTC.

The gene calls are TRBV19 and TRBJ1-1; the D gene is possibly TRBD1 (6 bases). V was cut by 6 bases and J by 8 bases, with 22 bases left in between. Germline V CDR1 and CDR2: LNHDA, SQIVND (reference sequence). The CDR3 contains 15 residues. As DNA, the CDR3 is TGTGCCAGTAGCCTCCAACCTCAGGGCCAGGGGGAAGCTTTCTTT. Translated: CASSLQPQGQGEAFF.

This clonotype was counted between two and nine times. V and J are TRBV3-1 and TRBJ1-5; D gene unclear. Between the trimmed V and J ends, which lost 1 base and 4 bases, there was a span of 8 bases. Germline CDR1 and CDR2: LGHDT and YNNKEL (reference sequence). The CDR3 runs 14 residues. The CDR3 region has the DNA TGTGCCAGCAGCCAAGTTTTCAATAATCAGCCCCAGCATTTT. This translates into CASSQVFNNQPQHF.